This T cell receptor (beta chain) was sequenced for a study of cytomegalovirus exposure and HLA in healthy donors. Notes on this clone: Its target is unknown.

PCR used 60 Vbeta primers and 13 Jbeta primers. TCRdb keeps only in-frame clones here, not all; method: immunoSEQ multiplex PCR. The sample consists of some 32,000 clones, more than 75% of them appearing once. General study points: Most TCR beta V segments were productive about 87% or about 30% of the time in an earlier analysis. Reportedly, TCR beta sequences accurately predicted HLA-A and HLA-B alleles in most subjects.

The V gene's germline CDR1 is SGHVS and CDR2 FQNEAQ. V was clipped by 1 base and J by 2 bases; unmatched bases: 18. The CDR3 length is 21 residues. The receptor was isolated from a boy aged 5-17 years in good health and CMV-seronegative. Source material: PBMCs. The rearrangement uses TRBV7-8 and TRBJ2-7, with 12 bases that match TRBD1. The CDR3 DNA sequence: TGTGCCAGCAGCTTAGAAGGGGACAGGGGGCCGGAAAAACCGTCACCCTACGAGCAGTACTTC. It yields the protein CASSLEGDRGPEKPSPYEQYF.